Each of the 20 T cell receptor beta chains below was sequenced from the same sample in a study of radiotherapy plus CTLA-4 blockade in lung cancer. Generated by immunoSEQ multiplex PCR, the TCRdb table keeps only in-frame clones and is missing some. The sample includes some 90,000 clones, about 86% of them seen just once. The source was peripheral blood, collected from a patient treated with radiotherapy plus ipilimumab. These receptors originate from a human donor with non-small cell lung cancer who had a partial response to radiotherapy plus ipilimumab.

The rearrangement joins TRBV11-2 to TRBJ2-7; D is perhaps TRBD2 (6 bases). The CDR3 covers 16 residues. Germline CDR1 is SGHAT and CDR2 is FQNNGV. V was shortened by 5 bases and J by 2 bases, with 19 bases between the two germline ends. The CDR3 nucleotides are TGTGCCAGCAGCCAGATTAAGGAGACGGGAGCCTACGAGCAGTACTTC. Translated, it gives CASSQIKETGAYEQYF.

The chain couples TRBV28 to TRBJ1-1; D remains ambiguous. There are 13 residues in the CDR3. Trimming cost V 6 bases and J 4 bases, with 12 bases left between them. Looked up from germline, CDR1 is MDHEN and CDR2 is SYDVKM. Here the CDR3 reads CASSLRGSTEAFF. The CDR3 DNA reads as TGTGCCAGCAGCTTGAGAGGGAGCACTGAAGCTTTCTTT.

This rearrangement joins TRBV7-9 to TRBJ1-6, with D uncertain. The CDR3 spans 15 residues. Germline CDR1 is SEHNR and CDR2 is FQNEAQ (reference sequence). Trimming cost V 8 bases and J 6 bases, with 17 bases left between them. The CDR3 is CASCNSTVGNSPLHF. The CDR3 coding sequence is TGTGCCAGCTGTAACTCTACAGTCGGTAATTCACCCCTCCACTTT.

The table lists this clone with a count of one. The CDR3 is CASSLVADLAASPGELFF. CDR3 DNA: TGCGCCAGCAGCTTGGTAGCGGACCTGGCAGCGTCCCCCGGGGAGCTGTTTTTT. This chain joins TRBV5-1 and TRBJ2-2; perhaps TRBD2 as D (6 bases). The V and J ends lost 0 bases and 6 bases respectively, with 21 bases between them. Germline V gene lookup returns CDR1 SGHRS and CDR2 YFSETQ. This CDR3 is built from 18 residues. The complete variable domain, with remaining parts taken from reference TRBV5-1 and TRBJ2-2, reads KAGVTQTPRYLIKTRGQQVTLSCSPISGHRSVSWYQQTPGQGLQFLFEYFSETQRNKGNFPGRFSGRQFSNSRSEMNVSTLELGDSALYLCASSLVADLAASPGELFFGEGSRLTVL.

V gene TRBV5-1 combines with J gene TRBJ1-4, with 7 bases that match TRBD1. The trim removed 2 bases at V and 7 bases at J, leaving 5 bases unmatched. This CDR3 has 14 residues. Germline loops: CDR1 SGHRS, CDR2 YFSETQ. CDR3 amino acids: CASSLQGGSEKLFF. The CDR3 DNA is TGCGCCAGCAGCTTACAAGGGGGCTCTGAAAAACTGTTTTTT.

The rearrangement joins TRBV6-6 to TRBJ1-2; no firm D call. Germline V gene data show CDR1 as MNHNY and CDR2 as SVGAGI (reference sequence). This CDR3 has 14 residues. V lost 7 bases and J lost 10, with 22 bases in between. CDR3 sequence reads: CASTQLGEGFDYTF. CDR3 in DNA: TGTGCCAGCACTCAACTCGGGGAGGGATTCGACTACACCTTC.

The rearrangement links TRBV9 to TRBJ1-1, with 7 bases that match TRBD1. V shed 3 bases and J 5 bases; nucleotides not matched to a gene: 10. Looked up from germline, CDR1 is SGDLS and CDR2 is YYNGEE. The CDR3 sequence is 15 residues long. The chain's CDR3 is CASSGLTGLGTEAFF. The CDR3 DNA is TGTGCCAGCAGCGGCCTGACAGGGCTGGGGACTGAAGCTTTCTTT.

This clone was counted only a few times. The rearrangement links TRBV4-3 to TRBJ1-1; D unresolved. The CDR3 sequence is 13 residues long. In germline, CDR1 is LGHNA, CDR2 YSLEER. Trimming removed 0 bases at V and 10 bases at J, with 12 bases between. CDR3: CASSQETTGGAFF. In DNA form, the CDR3 reads TGCGCCAGCAGCCAAGAGACTACTGGAGGAGCTTTCTTT.

The V gene is TRBV19, the J gene TRBJ2-1, with 8 bases aligning to TRBD2. Germline CDR1 and CDR2: LNHDA and SQIVND (reference sequence). V was pared by 5 bases and J by 0 bases, with 6 bases of the junction left unmatched. The CDR3 is made up of 16 amino acids. CDR3 coding DNA: TGTGCCAGTAGTCCGCAAAGCGGGAGCTCCTACAATGAGCAGTTCTTC. This sequence encodes CASSPQSGSSYNEQFF.

This clone showed up just once. J is TRBJ2-3 and V is TRBV28, with 7 positions matching TRBD2. The CDR3 sequence is 16 residues long. Per germline, CDR1 MDHEN and CDR2 SYDVKM. V trimming: 5 bases; J trimming: 3 bases; junction bases outside the gene matches: 11. The chain's CDR3 is CASSLKAGETTDTQYF. DNA for the CDR3: TGTGCCAGCAGTCTTAAGGCGGGAGAAACTACAGATACGCAGTATTTT. The full variable domain, its missing parts supplied by reference TRBV28 and TRBJ2-3, is DVKVTQSSRYLVKRTGEKVFLECVQDMDHENMFWYRQDPGLGLRLIYFSYDVKMKEKGDIPEGYSVSREKKERFSLILESASTNQTSMYLCASSLKAGETTDTQYFGPGTRLTVL.

The V gene is TRBV27, the J gene TRBJ2-1; 11 nucleotides align to TRBD2. V trimming: 4 bases; J trimming: 5 bases; junction bases outside the gene matches: 4. The V gene's germline CDR1 is MNHEY and CDR2 SMNVEV (reference sequence). The CDR3 spans 15 residues. CDR3 nucleotide sequence: TGTGCCAGCAGTTCGCTGGGACTAGCGGACAATGAGCAGTTCTTC. Its translation: CASSSLGLADNEQFF.

V usage is TRBV5-1 and J usage is TRBJ2-1, with 7 bases matching TRBD1. Unmatched junction bases numbered 10, after V lost 4 bases and J lost 0 bases. The CDR3 length is 17 residues. Germline V gene lookup returns CDR1 SGHRS and CDR2 YFSETQ. Here the CDR3 reads CASSPTGAGGSYNEQFF. In DNA form, the CDR3 reads TGCGCCAGCAGCCCCACCGGGGCAGGGGGCTCCTACAATGAGCAGTTCTTC.

This clone was found a few times. This rearrangement joins TRBV2 to TRBJ2-2; 8 bases fit TRBD2. The CDR3 is made up of 15 amino acids. Trimming cost V 4 bases and J 3 bases; bases outside gene matches: 4. Germline CDR1 SNHLY, CDR2 FYNNEI. This chain's CDR3 is CASSVETSDTGELFF. The CDR3 DNA sequence: TGTGCCAGCAGTGTAGAGACTAGCGACACCGGGGAGCTGTTTTTT.

This clone was seen a handful of times. The chain recombines TRBV7-9 with TRBJ2-7; 10 bases line up with TRBD1. V gave up 4 bases and J gave up 9 bases; unmatched junction bases: 6. Germline V gives CDR1 SEHNR, CDR2 FQNEAQ (reference sequence). The CDR3 is 13 amino acids. The CDR3 coding sequence is TGTGCCAGCAGCTCAGGACAGGGGGTCGGGCAGTACTTC. It codes for CASSSGQGVGQYF. Combining the CDR3 with reference TRBV7-9 and TRBJ2-7 gives the whole variable domain DTGVSQNPRHKITKRGQNVTFRCDPISEHNRLYWYRQTLGQGPEFLTYFQNEAQLEKSRLLSDRFSAERPKGSFSTLEIQRTEQGDSAMYLCASSSGQGVGQYFGPGTRLTVT.

This chain joins TRBV18 and TRBJ2-1, with D tentatively TRBD1 (7 bases). The V end lost 0 bases, the J end lost 8 bases, and 11 bases lay between the germline ends. Germline assignment: CDR1 KGHSH and CDR2 LQKENI. CDR3 length: 14 residues. The CDR3 DNA sequence: TGTGCCAGCTCACCACCTCCAGGGGGGTATGAGCAGTTCTTC. This codes for CASSPPPGGYEQFF. Complete variable domain (other parts from reference TRBV18 and TRBJ2-1): NAGVMQNPRHLVRRRGQEARLRCSPMKGHSHVYWYRQLPEEGLKFMVYLQKENIIDESGMPKERFSAEFPKEGPSILRIQQVVRGDSAAYFCASSPPPGGYEQFFGPGTRLTVL.

The chain carries TRBV5-5 and TRBJ2-7; no definite D call. The CDR3 runs to 14 residues. The V gene lost 4 bases and the J gene lost 3 bases, with 14 bases spanning the gap. Germline CDR1 is SGHKS and CDR2 is YYEKEE (reference sequence). The CDR3 DNA reads as TGTGCCAGCAGCCTCTGGTCAACAGACTACGAGCAGTACTTC. Protein product: CASSLWSTDYEQYF.

This rearrangement joins TRBV19 to TRBJ1-2; D is perhaps TRBD1 (6 bases). Germline CDR1 reads LNHDA; CDR2 reads SQIVND (reference sequence). This CDR3 comprises 15 residues. With 3 bases removed from V and 3 bases from J, the gap between germline ends came to 14 bases. Written as DNA, the CDR3 is TGTGCCAGTAGTATGGGACAACTTTTGGACTATGGCTACACCTTC. The encoded protein is CASSMGQLLDYGYTF.

The V gene is TRBV7-9, the J gene TRBJ2-2, with TRBD1 identical over 7 bases. Germline assignment: CDR1 SEHNR and CDR2 FQNEAQ (reference sequence). V lost 5 bases, J lost 8 bases, and 8 bases stayed unmatched. This CDR3 comprises 14 residues. The CDR3 region is CASSLGTAIGELFF. The CDR3 DNA reads as TGTGCCAGCAGCCTAGGGACAGCGATAGGGGAGCTGTTTTTT.

The rearrangement joins TRBV5-4 to TRBJ2-1, with 12 bases lining up with TRBD2. CDR1 is SGHNT, CDR2 YYREEE, per germline (reference sequence). Trimming took 2 bases from V and 5 from J; bases not matched to a gene: 2. This CDR3 has 15 amino acids. The CDR3, as DNA: TGTGCCAGCAGCTTACTAGCGGGAGGCCACAATGAGCAGTTCTTC. Protein: CASSLLAGGHNEQFF. The full variable domain, completed using reference TRBV5-4 and TRBJ2-1, is ETGVTQSPTHLIKTRGQQVTLRCSSQSGHNTVSWYQQALGQGPQFIFQYYREEENGRGNFPPRFSGLQFPNYSSELNVNALELDDSALYLCASSLLAGGHNEQFFGPGTRLTVL.

This chain uses TRBV19 with TRBJ1-5, with D maybe TRBD1 (5 bases). CDR1 and CDR2 from the germline V gene are LNHDA and SQIVND (reference sequence). The CDR3 consists of 15 residues. V was pared by 5 bases and J by 6 bases, with 17 bases between. Written as DNA, the CDR3 is TGTGCCAGTAGTGGAAGGGGTGAAAAGACTCAGCCCCAGCATTTT. Translation gives CASSGRGEKTQPQHF.